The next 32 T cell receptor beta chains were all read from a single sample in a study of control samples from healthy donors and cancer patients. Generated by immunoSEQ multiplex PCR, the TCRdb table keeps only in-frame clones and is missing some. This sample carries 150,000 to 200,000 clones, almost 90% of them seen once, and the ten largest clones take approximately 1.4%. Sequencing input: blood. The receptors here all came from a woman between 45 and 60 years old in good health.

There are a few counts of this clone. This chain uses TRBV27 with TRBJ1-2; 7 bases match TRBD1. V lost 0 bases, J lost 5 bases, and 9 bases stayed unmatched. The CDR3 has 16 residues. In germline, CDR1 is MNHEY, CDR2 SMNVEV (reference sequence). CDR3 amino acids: CASSLSMGQTRYGYTF. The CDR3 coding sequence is TGTGCCAGCAGTTTATCGATGGGACAGACGAGGTATGGCTACACCTTC.

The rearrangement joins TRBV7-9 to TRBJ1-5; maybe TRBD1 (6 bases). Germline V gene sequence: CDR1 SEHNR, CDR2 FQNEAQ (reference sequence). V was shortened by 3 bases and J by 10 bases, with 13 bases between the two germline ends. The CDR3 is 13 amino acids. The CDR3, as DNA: TGTGCCAGCAGCTTTAGGGCGGGGGGCCCCCAGCATTTT. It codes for CASSFRAGGPQHF.

CDR3 in amino acids: CASSSDRASSGDTIYF. The CDR3, as DNA: TGCGCCAGCAGCTCGGACAGGGCGTCCAGCGGAGACACCATATATTTT. The genes are TRBV5-1 and TRBJ1-3, with TRBD1 matching over 8 bases. The CDR3 length is 16 residues. The V and J ends lost 3 bases and 8 bases, in that order; junction bases with no gene match: 13. Germline V gene data show CDR1 as SGHRS and CDR2 as YFSETQ.

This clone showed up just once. CDR3 sequence: CASSQGLHEQFF. CDR3 coding DNA: TGTGCCAGCAGCCAGGGGTTGCATGAGCAGTTCTTC. The gene calls are TRBV7-8 and TRBJ2-1, with D maybe TRBD1 (6 bases). The CDR3 extends over 12 amino acids. Trimming left V 5 bases short and J 8 bases short, with 10 bases between. Per germline, CDR1 SGHVS and CDR2 FQNEAQ. The whole variable domain, remainder taken from reference TRBV7-8 and TRBJ2-1, is GAGVSQSPRYKVAKRGQDVALRCDPISGHVSLFWYQQALGQGPEFLTYFQNEAQLDKSGLPSDRFFAERPEGSVSTLKIQRTQQEDSAVYLCASSQGLHEQFFGPGTRLTVL.

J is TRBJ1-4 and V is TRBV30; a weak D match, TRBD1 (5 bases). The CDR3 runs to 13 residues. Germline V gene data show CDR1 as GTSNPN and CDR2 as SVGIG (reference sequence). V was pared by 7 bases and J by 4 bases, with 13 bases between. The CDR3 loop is CASKGLINEKLFF. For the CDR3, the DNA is TGTGCCTCGAAGGGACTGATTAATGAAAAACTGTTTTTT.

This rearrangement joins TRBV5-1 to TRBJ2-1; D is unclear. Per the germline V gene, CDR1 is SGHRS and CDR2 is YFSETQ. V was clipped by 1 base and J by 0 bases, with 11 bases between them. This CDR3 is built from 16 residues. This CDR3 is CASSLSVRSSYNEQFF. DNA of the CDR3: TGCGCCAGCAGCTTGTCAGTTAGAAGCTCCTACAATGAGCAGTTCTTC.

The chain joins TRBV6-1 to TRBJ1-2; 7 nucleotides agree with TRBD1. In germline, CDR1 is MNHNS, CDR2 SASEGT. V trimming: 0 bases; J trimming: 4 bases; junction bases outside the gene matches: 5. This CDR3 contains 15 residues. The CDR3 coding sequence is TGTGCCAGCAGTGAAGCATCCGGGACAGTCTATGGCTACACCTTC. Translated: CASSEASGTVYGYTF.

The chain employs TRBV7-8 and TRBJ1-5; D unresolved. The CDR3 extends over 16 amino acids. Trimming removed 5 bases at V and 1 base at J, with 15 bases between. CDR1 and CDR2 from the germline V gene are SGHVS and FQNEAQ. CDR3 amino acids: CASSASRVLSNQPQHF. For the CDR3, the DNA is TGTGCCAGCAGCGCCAGCCGAGTATTGAGCAATCAGCCCCAGCATTTT.

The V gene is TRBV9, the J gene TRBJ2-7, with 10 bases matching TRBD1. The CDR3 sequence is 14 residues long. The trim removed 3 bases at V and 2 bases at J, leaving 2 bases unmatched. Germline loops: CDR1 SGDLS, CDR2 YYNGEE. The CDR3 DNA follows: TGTGCCAGCAGCGGGGACAGGGGTCCCTACGAGCAGTACTTC. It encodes CASSGDRGPYEQYF.

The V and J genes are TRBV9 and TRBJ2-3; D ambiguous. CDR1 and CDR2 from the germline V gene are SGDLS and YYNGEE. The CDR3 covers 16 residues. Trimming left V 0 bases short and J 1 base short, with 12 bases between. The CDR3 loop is CASSVDRPRGTDTQYF. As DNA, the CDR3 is TGTGCCAGCAGCGTAGATAGACCAAGAGGCACAGATACGCAGTATTTT. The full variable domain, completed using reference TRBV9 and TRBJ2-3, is DSGVTQTPKHLITATGQRVTLRCSPRSGDLSVYWYQQSLDQGLQFLIQYYNGEERAKGNILERFSAQQFPDLHSELNLSSLELGDSALYFCASSVDRPRGTDTQYFGPGTRLTVL.

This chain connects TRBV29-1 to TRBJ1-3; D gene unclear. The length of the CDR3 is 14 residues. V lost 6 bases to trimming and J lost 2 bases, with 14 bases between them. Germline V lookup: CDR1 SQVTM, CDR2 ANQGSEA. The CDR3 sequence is CSVRTGGAGNTIYF. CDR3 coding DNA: TGCAGCGTCCGGACGGGCGGCGCTGGAAACACCATATATTTT.

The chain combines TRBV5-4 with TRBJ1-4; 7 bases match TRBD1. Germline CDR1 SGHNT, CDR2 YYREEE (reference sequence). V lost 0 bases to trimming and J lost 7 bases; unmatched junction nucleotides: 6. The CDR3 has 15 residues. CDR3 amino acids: CASSLEGARGEKLFF. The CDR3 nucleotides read TGTGCCAGCAGCTTGGAGGGGGCGCGTGGTGAAAAACTGTTTTTT.

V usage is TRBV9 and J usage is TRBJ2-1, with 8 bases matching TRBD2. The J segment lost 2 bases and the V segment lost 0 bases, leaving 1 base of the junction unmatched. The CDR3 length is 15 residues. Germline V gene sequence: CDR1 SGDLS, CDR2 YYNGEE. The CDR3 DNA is TGTGCCAGCAGCGTAGGGACTAGCACCTACAATGAGCAGTTCTTC. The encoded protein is CASSVGTSTYNEQFF.

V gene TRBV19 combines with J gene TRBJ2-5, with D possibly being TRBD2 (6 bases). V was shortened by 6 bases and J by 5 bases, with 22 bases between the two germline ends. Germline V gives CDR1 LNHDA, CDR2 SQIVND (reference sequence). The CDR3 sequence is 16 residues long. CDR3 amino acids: CASRSLYGGGFETQYF. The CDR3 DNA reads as TGTGCCAGTAGATCTCTTTATGGGGGAGGTTTTGAGACCCAGTACTTC.

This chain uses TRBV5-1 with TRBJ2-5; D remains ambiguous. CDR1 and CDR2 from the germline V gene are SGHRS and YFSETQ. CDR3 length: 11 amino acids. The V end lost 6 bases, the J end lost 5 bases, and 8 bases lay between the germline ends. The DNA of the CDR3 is TGCGCCAGCAAGGGTTCGGAGACCCAGTACTTC. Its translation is CASKGSETQYF.

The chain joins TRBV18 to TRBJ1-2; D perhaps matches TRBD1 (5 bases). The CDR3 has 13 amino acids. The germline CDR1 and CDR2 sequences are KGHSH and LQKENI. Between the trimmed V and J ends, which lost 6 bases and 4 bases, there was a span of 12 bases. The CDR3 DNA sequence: TGTGCCAGCTCCCGACAGCTATTCTATGGCTACACCTTC. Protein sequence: CASSRQLFYGYTF. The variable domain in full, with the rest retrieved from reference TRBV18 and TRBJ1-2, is NAGVMQNPRHLVRRRGQEARLRCSPMKGHSHVYWYRQLPEEGLKFMVYLQKENIIDESGMPKERFSAEFPKEGPSILRIQQVVRGDSAAYFCASSRQLFYGYTFGSGTRLTVV.

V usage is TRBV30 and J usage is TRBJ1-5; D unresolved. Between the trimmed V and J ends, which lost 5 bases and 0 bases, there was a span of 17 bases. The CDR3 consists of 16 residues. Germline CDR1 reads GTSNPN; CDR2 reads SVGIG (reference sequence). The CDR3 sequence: CAWANDGLLSNQPQHF. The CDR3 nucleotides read TGTGCCTGGGCGAATGACGGACTCCTTAGCAATCAGCCCCAGCATTTT.

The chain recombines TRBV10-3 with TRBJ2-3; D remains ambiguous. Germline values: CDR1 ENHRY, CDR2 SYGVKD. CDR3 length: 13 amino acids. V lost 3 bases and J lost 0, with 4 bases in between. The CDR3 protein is CAISDRSTDTQYF. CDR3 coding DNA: TGTGCCATCAGTGACAGGAGCACAGATACGCAGTATTTT.

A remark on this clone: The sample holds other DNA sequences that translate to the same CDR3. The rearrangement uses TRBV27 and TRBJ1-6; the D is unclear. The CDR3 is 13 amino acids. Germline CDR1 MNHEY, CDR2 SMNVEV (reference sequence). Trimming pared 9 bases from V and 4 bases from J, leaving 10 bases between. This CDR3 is CASSPGYNSPLHF. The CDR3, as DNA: TGTGCCAGTAGTCCCGGGTATAATTCACCCCTCCACTTT.

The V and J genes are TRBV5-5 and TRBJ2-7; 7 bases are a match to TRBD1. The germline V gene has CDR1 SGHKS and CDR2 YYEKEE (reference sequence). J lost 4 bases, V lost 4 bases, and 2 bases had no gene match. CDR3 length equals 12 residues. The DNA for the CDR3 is TGTGCCAGCAGCCCAGGGGGTTACGAGCAGTACTTC. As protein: CASSPGGYEQYF.

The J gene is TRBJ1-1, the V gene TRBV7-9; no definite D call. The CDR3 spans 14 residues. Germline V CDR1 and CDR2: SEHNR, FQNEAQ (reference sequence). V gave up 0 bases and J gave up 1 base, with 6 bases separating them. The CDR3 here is CASSLAHRNTEAFF. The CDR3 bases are TGTGCCAGCAGCTTAGCGCACAGGAACACTGAAGCTTTCTTT.

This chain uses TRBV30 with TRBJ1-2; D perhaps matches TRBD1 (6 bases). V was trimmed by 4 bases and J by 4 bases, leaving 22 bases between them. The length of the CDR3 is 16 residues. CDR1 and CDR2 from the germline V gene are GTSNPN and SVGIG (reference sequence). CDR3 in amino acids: CAWNRLGGATGYGYTF. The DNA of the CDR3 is TGTGCCTGGAATAGATTGGGGGGCGCGACGGGCTATGGCTACACCTTC.

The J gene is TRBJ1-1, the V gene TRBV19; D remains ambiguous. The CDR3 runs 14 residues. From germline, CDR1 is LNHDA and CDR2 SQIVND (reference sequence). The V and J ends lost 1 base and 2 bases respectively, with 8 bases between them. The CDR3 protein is CASSIGPGNTEAFF. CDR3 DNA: TGTGCCAGTAGTATAGGTCCGGGCAACACTGAAGCTTTCTTT.

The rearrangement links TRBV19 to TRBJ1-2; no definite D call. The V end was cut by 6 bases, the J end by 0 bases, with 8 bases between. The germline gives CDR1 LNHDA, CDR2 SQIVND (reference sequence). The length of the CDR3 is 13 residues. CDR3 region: CASSLFTNYGYTF. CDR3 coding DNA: TGTGCCAGTAGCCTATTTACTAACTATGGCTACACCTTC.

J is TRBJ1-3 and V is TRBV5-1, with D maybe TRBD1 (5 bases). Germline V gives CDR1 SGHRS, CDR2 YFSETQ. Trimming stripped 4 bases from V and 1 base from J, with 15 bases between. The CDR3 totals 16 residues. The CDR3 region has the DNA TGCGCCAGCAGCAGCTTTATTGGGGGGTCTGGAAACACCATATATTTT. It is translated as CASSSFIGGSGNTIYF.

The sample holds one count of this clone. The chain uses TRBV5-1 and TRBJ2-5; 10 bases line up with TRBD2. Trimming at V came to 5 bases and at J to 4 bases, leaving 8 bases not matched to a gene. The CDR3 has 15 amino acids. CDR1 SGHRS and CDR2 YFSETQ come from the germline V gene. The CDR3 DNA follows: TGCGCCAGCAGGAACGGGCCTAGCGGGGGAGAGACCCAGTACTTC. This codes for CASRNGPSGGETQYF.

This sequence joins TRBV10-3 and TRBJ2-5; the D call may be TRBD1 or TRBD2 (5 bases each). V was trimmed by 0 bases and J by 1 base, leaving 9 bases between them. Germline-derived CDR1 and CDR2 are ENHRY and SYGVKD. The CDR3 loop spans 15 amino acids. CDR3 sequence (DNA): TGTGCCATCAGTGAGTCCGGGGCCTTCCAAGAGACCCAGTACTTC. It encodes CAISESGAFQETQYF.

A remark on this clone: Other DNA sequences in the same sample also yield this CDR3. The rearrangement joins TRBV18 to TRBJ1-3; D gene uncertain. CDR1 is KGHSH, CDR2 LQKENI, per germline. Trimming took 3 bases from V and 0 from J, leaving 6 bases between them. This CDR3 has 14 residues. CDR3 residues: CASSPDISGNTIYF. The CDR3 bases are TGTGCCAGCTCACCCGACATCTCTGGAAACACCATATATTTT.

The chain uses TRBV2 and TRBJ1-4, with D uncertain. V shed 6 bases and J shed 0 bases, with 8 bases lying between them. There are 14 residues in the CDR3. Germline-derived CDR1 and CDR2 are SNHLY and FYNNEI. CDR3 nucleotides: TGTGCCAGCAGCCCCCCGGCAACTAATGAAAAACTGTTTTTT. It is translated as CASSPPATNEKLFF. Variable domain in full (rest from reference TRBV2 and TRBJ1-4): EPEVTQTPSHQVTQMGQEVILRCVPISNHLYFYWYRQILGQKVEFLVSFYNNEISEKSEIFDDQFSVERPDGSNFTLKIRSTKLEDSAMYFCASSPPATNEKLFFGSGTQLSVL.

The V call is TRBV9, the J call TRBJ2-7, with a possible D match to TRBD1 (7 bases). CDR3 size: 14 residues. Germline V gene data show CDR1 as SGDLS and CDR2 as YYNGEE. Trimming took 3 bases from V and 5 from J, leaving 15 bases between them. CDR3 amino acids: CASSGQGLRDEQYF. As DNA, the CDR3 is TGTGCCAGCAGCGGACAGGGACTTCGCGACGAGCAGTACTTC. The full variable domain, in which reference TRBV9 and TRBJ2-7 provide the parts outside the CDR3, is DSGVTQTPKHLITATGQRVTLRCSPRSGDLSVYWYQQSLDQGLQFLIQYYNGEERAKGNILERFSAQQFPDLHSELNLSSLELGDSALYFCASSGQGLRDEQYFGPGTRLTVT.

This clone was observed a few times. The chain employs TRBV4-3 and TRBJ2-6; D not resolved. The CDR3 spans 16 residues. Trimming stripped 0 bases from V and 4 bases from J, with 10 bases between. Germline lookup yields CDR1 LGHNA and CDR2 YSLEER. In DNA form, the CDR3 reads TGCGCCAGCAGCCAAGATTGGTTAGGGGGGGCCAACGTCCTGACTTTC. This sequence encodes CASSQDWLGGANVLTF.

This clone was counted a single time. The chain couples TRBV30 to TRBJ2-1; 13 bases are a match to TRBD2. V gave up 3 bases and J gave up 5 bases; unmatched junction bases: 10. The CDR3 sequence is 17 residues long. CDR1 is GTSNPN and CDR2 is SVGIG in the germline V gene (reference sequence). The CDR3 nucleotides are TGTGCCTGGAGGGAGGGACTAGCGGGATACGACCACAATGAGCAGTTCTTC. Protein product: CAWREGLAGYDHNEQFF.